This T cell receptor (beta chain) derives from a study of blood T cell repertoires in COVID-19. This CDR3 contains 16 residues. Trimming cost V 1 base and J 4 bases; bases outside gene matches: 7. The germline gives CDR1 SGHVS, CDR2 FQNEAQ. This clone was picked up one time. Per the original data handling: Quantification of nucleated cells was approximated via reference gene primer amplification. Measured with immunoSEQ multiplex PCR; TCRdb has only the in-frame clones, and not every one. Clone size and V and J calls were adopted from that table, with D and trimming inferred from the DNA. The sample consists of under 200,000 clones, over 75% of them appearing once.

What was sequenced was peripheral blood. This sequence was found in a man in his fifties or sixties who had recovered from COVID-19. The chain recombines TRBV7-8 with TRBJ2-7; 10 nucleotides agree with TRBD2. This chain's CDR3 is CASSLESGTSVYEQYF. DNA for the CDR3: TGTGCCAGCAGCTTAGAATCCGGGACTAGCGTTTACGAGCAGTACTTC.